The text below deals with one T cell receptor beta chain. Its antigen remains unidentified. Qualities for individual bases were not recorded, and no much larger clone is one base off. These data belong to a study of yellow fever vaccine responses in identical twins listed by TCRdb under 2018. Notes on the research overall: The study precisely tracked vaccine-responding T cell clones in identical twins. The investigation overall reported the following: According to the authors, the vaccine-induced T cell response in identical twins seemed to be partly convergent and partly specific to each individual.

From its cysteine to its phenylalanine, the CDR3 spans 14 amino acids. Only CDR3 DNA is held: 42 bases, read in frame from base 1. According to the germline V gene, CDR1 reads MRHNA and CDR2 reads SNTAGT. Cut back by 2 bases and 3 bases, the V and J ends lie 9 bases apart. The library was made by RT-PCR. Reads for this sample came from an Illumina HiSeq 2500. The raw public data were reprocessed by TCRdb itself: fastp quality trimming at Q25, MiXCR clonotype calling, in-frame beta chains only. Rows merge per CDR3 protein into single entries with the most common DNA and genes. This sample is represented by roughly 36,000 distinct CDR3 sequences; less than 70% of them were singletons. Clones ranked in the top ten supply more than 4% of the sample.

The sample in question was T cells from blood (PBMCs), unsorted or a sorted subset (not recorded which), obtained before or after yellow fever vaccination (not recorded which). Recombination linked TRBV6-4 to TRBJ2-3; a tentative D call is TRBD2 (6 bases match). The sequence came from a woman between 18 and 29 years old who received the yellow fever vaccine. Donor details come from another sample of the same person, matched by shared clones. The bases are TGTGCCAGCAGTGACCACCGGGAGACAGATACGCAGTATTTT. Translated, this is CASSDHRETDTQYF.